This TCR beta chain stems from a study of T-cell reconstitution after alpha-beta-depleted transplantation in children. The germline V and J ends were trimmed by 4 bases and 2 bases, with 14 bases remaining between them. Germline V gene lookup returns CDR1 SGDLS and CDR2 YYNGEE. CDR3 length: 15 residues. This sample's TCRbeta library carried unique molecular identifier barcodes. Each CDR3 protein is one row after TCRdb ran MiXCR on the PCR reads. This sample has a few hundred thousand distinct CDR3 sequences, with over 25% found just once. This receptor was taken from a boy younger than two with Wiskott-Aldrich syndrome, due to receive a stem cell transplant. The specimen was PBMCs, collected before TCRalphabeta/CD19-depleted stem cell transplant. The chain joins TRBV9 to TRBJ2-3; tentative D call: TRBD2 (6 bases). The CDR3 is CASSPEGHTTDTQYF. The CDR3 nucleotides are TGTGCCAGCAGCCCGGAGGGTCATACCACAGATACGCAGTATTTT.